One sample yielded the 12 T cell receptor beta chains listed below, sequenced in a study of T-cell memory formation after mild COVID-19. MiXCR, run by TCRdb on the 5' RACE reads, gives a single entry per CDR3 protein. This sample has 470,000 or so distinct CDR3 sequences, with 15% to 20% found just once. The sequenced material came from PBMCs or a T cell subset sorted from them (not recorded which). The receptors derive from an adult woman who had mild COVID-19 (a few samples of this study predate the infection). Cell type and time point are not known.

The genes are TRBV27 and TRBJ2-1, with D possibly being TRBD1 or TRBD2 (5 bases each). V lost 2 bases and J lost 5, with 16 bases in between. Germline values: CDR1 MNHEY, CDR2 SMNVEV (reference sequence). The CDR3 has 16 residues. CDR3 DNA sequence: TGTGCCAGCAGTTTAGGACCTGGCAGGGAGAACAATGAGCAGTTCTTC. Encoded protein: CASSLGPGRENNEQFF.

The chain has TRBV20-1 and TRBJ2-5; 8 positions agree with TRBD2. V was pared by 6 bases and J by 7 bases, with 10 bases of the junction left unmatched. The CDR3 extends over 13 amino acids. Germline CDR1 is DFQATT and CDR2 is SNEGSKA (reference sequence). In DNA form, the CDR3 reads TGCAGTGCCCCGGGAGGGGGGTCGGGGACCCAGTACTTC. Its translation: CSAPGGGSGTQYF.

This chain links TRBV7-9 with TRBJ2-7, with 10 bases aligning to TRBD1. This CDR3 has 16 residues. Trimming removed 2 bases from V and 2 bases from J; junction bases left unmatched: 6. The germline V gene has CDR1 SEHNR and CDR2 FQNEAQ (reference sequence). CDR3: CASSLRGGTGAYEQYF. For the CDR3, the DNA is TGTGCCAGCAGCTTACGTGGGGGGACAGGGGCCTACGAGCAGTACTTC.

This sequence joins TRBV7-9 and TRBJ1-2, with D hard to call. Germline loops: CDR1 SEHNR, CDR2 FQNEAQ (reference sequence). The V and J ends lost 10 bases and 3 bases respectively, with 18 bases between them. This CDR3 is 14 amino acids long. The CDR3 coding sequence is TGTGCCACCTTAATCCGGGATTCGGACTATGGCTACACCTTC. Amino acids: CATLIRDSDYGYTF.

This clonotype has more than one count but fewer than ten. The CDR3 spells CASRTSGRYGDEQYF. The DNA of the CDR3 is TGTGCCAGCAGGACTAGCGGGAGGTACGGGGACGAGCAGTACTTC. V is TRBV27 and J is TRBJ2-7, with 13 bases that match TRBD2. The CDR3 covers 15 residues. Per germline, CDR1 MNHEY and CDR2 SMNVEV (reference sequence). J gave up 5 bases and V 6 bases, and 7 bases lay outside the gene matches.

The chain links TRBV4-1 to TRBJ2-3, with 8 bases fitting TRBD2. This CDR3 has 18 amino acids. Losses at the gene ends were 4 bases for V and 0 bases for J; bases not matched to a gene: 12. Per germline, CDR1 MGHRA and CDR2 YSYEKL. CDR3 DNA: TGCGCCAGCAGCCGGGCTACCCCCCAGCGGGGGAGCACAGATACGCAGTATTTT. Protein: CASSRATPQRGSTDTQYF.

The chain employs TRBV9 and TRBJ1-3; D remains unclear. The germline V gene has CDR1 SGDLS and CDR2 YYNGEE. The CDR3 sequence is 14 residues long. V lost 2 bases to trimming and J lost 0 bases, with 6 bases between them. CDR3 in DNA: TGTGCCAGCAGCGTGACGGACTCTGGAAACACCATATATTTT. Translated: CASSVTDSGNTIYF. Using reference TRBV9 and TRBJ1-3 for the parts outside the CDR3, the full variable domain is DSGVTQTPKHLITATGQRVTLRCSPRSGDLSVYWYQQSLDQGLQFLIQYYNGEERAKGNILERFSAQQFPDLHSELNLSSLELGDSALYFCASSVTDSGNTIYFGEGSWLTVV.

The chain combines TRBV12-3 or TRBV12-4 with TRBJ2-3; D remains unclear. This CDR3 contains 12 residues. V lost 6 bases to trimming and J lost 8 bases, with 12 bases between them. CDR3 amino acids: CASSPSLGTQYF. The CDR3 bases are TGTGCCAGCAGCCCCTCTCTAGGTACGCAGTATTTT.

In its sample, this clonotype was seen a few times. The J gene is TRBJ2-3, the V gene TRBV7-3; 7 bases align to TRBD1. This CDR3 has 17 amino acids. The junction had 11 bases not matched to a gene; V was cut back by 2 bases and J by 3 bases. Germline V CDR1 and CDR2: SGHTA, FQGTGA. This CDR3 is CASSLPADGRGTDTQYF. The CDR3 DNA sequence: TGTGCCAGCAGCTTACCCGCTGATGGCAGGGGGACAGATACGCAGTATTTT.

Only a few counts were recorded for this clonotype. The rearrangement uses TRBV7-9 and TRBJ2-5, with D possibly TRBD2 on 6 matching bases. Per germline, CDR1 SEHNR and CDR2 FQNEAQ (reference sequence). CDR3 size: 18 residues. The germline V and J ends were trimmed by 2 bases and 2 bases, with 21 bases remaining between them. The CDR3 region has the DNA TGTGCCAGCAGCTTAACTACACACCGGGAGTACAAACAAGAGACCCAGTACTTC. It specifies CASSLTTHREYKQETQYF. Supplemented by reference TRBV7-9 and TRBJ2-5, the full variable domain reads DTGVSQNPRHKITKRGQNVTFRCDPISEHNRLYWYRQTLGQGPEFLTYFQNEAQLEKSRLLSDRFSAERPKGSFSTLEIQRTEQGDSAMYLCASSLTTHREYKQETQYFGPGTRLLVL.

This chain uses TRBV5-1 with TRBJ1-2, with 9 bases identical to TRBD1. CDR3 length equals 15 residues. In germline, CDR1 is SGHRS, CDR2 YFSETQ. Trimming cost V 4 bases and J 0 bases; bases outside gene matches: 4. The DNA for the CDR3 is TGCGCCAGCAGCCCGGGACAGGGACCTAACTATGGCTACACCTTC. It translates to CASSPGQGPNYGYTF.

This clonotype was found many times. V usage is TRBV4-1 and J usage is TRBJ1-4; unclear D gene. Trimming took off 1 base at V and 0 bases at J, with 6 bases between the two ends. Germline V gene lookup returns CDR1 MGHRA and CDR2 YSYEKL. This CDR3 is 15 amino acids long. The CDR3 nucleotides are TGCGCCAGCAGCCAAGTGGGAGCAACTAATGAAAAACTGTTTTTT. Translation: CASSQVGATNEKLFF.